The 30 T cell receptor beta chains in this list originate from one sample, sequenced in a study of T-cell reconstitution after alpha-beta-depleted transplantation in children. The library targeted TCRbeta and was prepared with unique molecular identifiers. TCRdb itself ran the PCR reads through MiXCR, one entry per CDR3 protein. The sample contains about 980,000 distinct CDR3 sequences, about 31% of which appear only once. The input for sequencing was PBMCs, mostly from graft donor cells, taken 360 days after TCRalphabeta/CD19-depleted stem cell transplant. These receptors all come from a boy under two years old who had a stem cell transplant for SCID, so the T cells may come from the graft donor.

CDR3 region: CASSLGTRDTQYF. The CDR3 DNA sequence: TGTGCCAGCAGTTTAGGGACTCGGGATACGCAGTATTTT. This rearrangement joins TRBV28 to TRBJ2-3; tentative D call: TRBD2 (6 bases). The germline V gene encodes CDR1 MDHEN and CDR2 SYDVKM. The CDR3 runs to 13 residues. Trimming stripped 2 bases from V and 6 bases from J, with 9 bases between.

The J gene is TRBJ2-2, the V gene TRBV20-1; TRBD2 is a possible D gene (6 bases). The V end was cut by 3 bases, the J end by 0 bases, with 14 bases between. CDR1 is DFQATT, CDR2 SNEGSKA, per germline (reference sequence). This CDR3 comprises 16 residues. This chain's CDR3 is CSARDLGGPNTGELFF. In DNA, the CDR3 is TGCAGTGCTAGGGACCTGGGAGGACCGAACACCGGGGAGCTGTTTTTT.

The chain recombines TRBV2 with TRBJ2-1, with 10 bases fitting TRBD2. CDR1 and CDR2 from the germline V gene are SNHLY and FYNNEI. J lost 3 bases, V lost 6 bases, and 5 bases had no gene match. The CDR3 has 15 residues. Written as DNA, the CDR3 is TGTGCCAGCAGAGCCGGGACTAGCGACTACAATGAGCAGTTCTTC. This encodes CASRAGTSDYNEQFF.

CDR3 in amino acids: CASSEPGQDEQYF. The CDR3 region has the DNA TGTGCCAGCAGTGAACCTGGACAGGACGAGCAGTACTTC. The chain couples TRBV2 to TRBJ2-7, with 7 nucleotides matching TRBD1. The CDR3 is 13 amino acids. Germline lookup yields CDR1 SNHLY and CDR2 FYNNEI. Losses at the gene ends were 2 bases for V and 5 bases for J; bases not matched to a gene: 3.

This clonotype was seen at least ten times. This chain joins TRBV12-3 or TRBV12-4 and TRBJ1-2; TRBD1 matches 7 bases. CDR3 length: 15 residues. After removal of 4 bases from V and 6 bases from J, the junction contained 11 bases not matched to a gene. CDR3 amino acids: CASSYTGTVPHGYTF. Here the CDR3 DNA reads TGTGCCAGCAGTTACACCGGGACAGTCCCGCATGGCTACACCTTC.

This chain joins TRBV11-3 and TRBJ1-6; D remains unclear. The length of the CDR3 is 15 residues. Trimming pared 3 bases from V and 5 bases from J, leaving 11 bases between. CDR1 is SGHNT and CDR2 is YENEEA in the germline V gene. CDR3 bases: TGTGCCAGCAGCTTGTCCAGGCCAAATAATTCACCCCTCCACTTT. It specifies CASSLSRPNNSPLHF.

The CDR3 here is CASSQERSWTKKYNEQFF. The DNA for the CDR3 is TGTGCCAGCAGCCAAGAAAGGTCCTGGACTAAAAAGTACAATGAGCAGTTCTTC. The chain uses TRBV3-1 and TRBJ2-1; maybe TRBD2 (6 bases). The CDR3 totals 18 residues. V was trimmed by 0 bases and J by 4 bases, leaving 19 bases between them. CDR1 and CDR2 from the germline V gene are LGHDT and YNNKEL (reference sequence).

This clonotype was observed a handful of times. The chain links TRBV12-3 or TRBV12-4 to TRBJ1-1; no clear D gene. The V end was cut by 1 base, the J end by 10 bases, with 7 bases between. CDR3 size: 11 residues. The CDR3 nucleotides read TGTGCCAGCAGTTTAGGTAGTGTAGCTTTCTTT. As protein: CASSLGSVAFF.

DNA of the CDR3: TGTGCCAGCAGTTCCGACAGGGCGGTCTACGAGCAGTACTTC. Translation: CASSSDRAVYEQYF. The chain is built from TRBV12-3 or TRBV12-4 and TRBJ2-7, with TRBD1 identical over 7 bases. J was trimmed by 3 bases and V by 4 bases; bases with no gene match: 6. The CDR3 has 14 residues.

The chain recombines TRBV7-8 with TRBJ2-5; no clear D. Germline values: CDR1 SGHVS, CDR2 FQNEAQ. The CDR3 length is 12 residues. V shed 1 base and J shed 6 bases, with 6 bases lying between them. The DNA of the CDR3 is TGTGCCAGCAGCTTAGTTAAAAAGACCCAGTACTTC. Residues: CASSLVKKTQYF.

This clonotype has just one count. This rearrangement joins TRBV12-3 or TRBV12-4 to TRBJ1-5; possible D gene TRBD1, 5 bases. Trimming stripped 6 bases from V and 9 bases from J, with 15 bases between. The CDR3 is 13 residues long. Here the CDR3 reads CASSNNQGWPQHF. DNA for the CDR3: TGTGCCAGCAGCAACAACCAGGGTTGGCCCCAGCATTTT.

The chain couples TRBV7-2 to TRBJ1-2; 9 nucleotides match TRBD1. The CDR3 totals 16 residues. J was trimmed by 7 bases and V by 2 bases; bases with no gene match: 11. Germline V lookup: CDR1 SGHTA, CDR2 FQGNSA. CDR3 nucleotides: TGTGCCAGCAGCTTAAATTCCGGGACAGGGACAGTTGGCTACACCTTC. Its translation is CASSLNSGTGTVGYTF.

The chain links TRBV5-2 to TRBJ1-3; TRBD1 was called by the table and not checked on the DNA. TRBV5-2 is given as a pseudogene. CDR3 size: 16 residues. The CDR3 spells CASGSGQLSSGNTIYF. Here the CDR3 DNA reads TGTGCCAGCGGCTCGGGACAGCTCTCCTCTGGAAACACCATATATTTT.

This clonotype occurred once. The chain employs TRBV20-1 and TRBJ2-7; D gene unclear. This CDR3 has 14 amino acids. Trimming removed 4 bases from V and 0 bases from J, with 13 bases in between. CDR1 DFQATT and CDR2 SNEGSKA come from the germline V gene (reference sequence). This CDR3 reads CSANSASSSYEQYF. DNA for the CDR3: TGCAGTGCTAATTCGGCAAGTAGCTCCTACGAGCAGTACTTC.

The chain carries TRBV10-3 and TRBJ1-2; D may be TRBD1 (6 bases). CDR1 ENHRY and CDR2 SYGVKD come from the germline V gene. V was shortened by 3 bases and J by 4 bases, with 15 bases between the two germline ends. CDR3 length: 15 amino acids. DNA for the CDR3: TGTGCCATCAGTGATAGGGGGGCGCCCGGCTATGGCTACACCTTC. It translates to CAISDRGAPGYGYTF.

There are many counts of this clonotype. The V and J genes are TRBV10-1 and TRBJ2-2; tentative D call: TRBD1 (6 bases). Germline V gene data show CDR1 as WNHNN and CDR2 as SYGVQD (reference sequence). V was clipped by 4 bases and J by 2 bases, with 11 bases between them. This CDR3 region has 15 residues. CDR3 in DNA: TGCGCCAGCAGTGCGCGGACAGACAACACCGGGGAGCTGTTTTTT. Its protein product is CASSARTDNTGELFF.

The table lists this clonotype with a few counts. This chain uses TRBV4-3 with TRBJ2-3, with 9 bases identical to TRBD2. The germline V gene encodes CDR1 LGHNA and CDR2 YSLEER. The trim removed 1 base at V and 0 bases at J, leaving 8 bases unmatched. This CDR3 comprises 18 residues. DNA of the CDR3: TGCGCCAGCAGCCAAGTTTCTAGCGGGGACTATAGCACAGATACGCAGTATTTT. The encoded protein is CASSQVSSGDYSTDTQYF.

The chain is built from TRBV5-1 and TRBJ2-7; 8 bases map to TRBD1. Losses at the gene ends were 4 bases for V and 2 bases for J; bases not matched to a gene: 8. This CDR3 has 15 amino acids. Germline-derived CDR1 and CDR2 are SGHRS and YFSETQ. The CDR3: CASSHGTGLTYEQYF. In DNA form, the CDR3 reads TGCGCCAGCAGCCATGGGACAGGCTTAACCTACGAGCAGTACTTC.

The rearrangement uses TRBV7-6 and TRBJ2-2, with unresolved D. The germline CDR1 and CDR2 sequences are SGHVS and FNYEAQ. V was pared by 5 bases and J by 17 bases, with 21 bases between. The CDR3 sequence is 13 residues long. CDR3 region: CASSPWVEGVGFF. CDR3 DNA sequence: TGTGCCAGCAGCCCCTGGGTGGAAGGAGTCGGATTTTTT.

This clonotype appeared a few times. This rearrangement joins TRBV7-9 to TRBJ2-1; no reliable D call. Looked up from germline, CDR1 is SEHNR and CDR2 is FQNEAQ (reference sequence). V was trimmed by 3 bases and J by 4 bases, leaving 13 bases between them. The CDR3 length is 15 residues. The CDR3 nucleotides are TGTGCCAGCAGCTTTTCGGCTAGTGGTTACAATGAGCAGTTCTTC. Its translation: CASSFSASGYNEQFF.

The chain employs TRBV6-6 and TRBJ1-2, with D uncertain. V was shortened by 6 bases and J by 0 bases, with 14 bases between the two germline ends. The CDR3 extends over 15 amino acids. Germline V gene data show CDR1 as MNHNY and CDR2 as SVGAGI (reference sequence). The DNA of the CDR3 is TGTGCCAGCAGGGATACAAGAACTTCTAACTATGGCTACACCTTC. Amino acids: CASRDTRTSNYGYTF.

This clonotype has more than one count but fewer than ten. The V gene is TRBV15, the J gene TRBJ1-6; TRBD1 matches 8 bases. After removal of 9 bases from V and 8 bases from J, the junction contained 6 bases not matched to a gene. The CDR3 is 13 residues long. Germline values: CDR1 LNHNV, CDR2 YYDKDF (reference sequence). The CDR3 DNA reads TGTGCCACTAGGACAGGGTGGGATTCACCCCTCCACTTT. The encoded protein is CATRTGWDSPLHF.

The V gene is TRBV20-1, the J gene TRBJ2-3; 9 bases align to TRBD2. CDR1 DFQATT and CDR2 SNEGSKA come from the germline V gene (reference sequence). There are 16 residues in the CDR3. Trimming at V came to 0 bases and at J to 0 bases, leaving 4 bases not matched to a gene. The CDR3 loop is CSARDRRGGSTDTQYF. CDR3 bases: TGCAGTGCTAGAGATAGGCGGGGGGGAAGCACAGATACGCAGTATTTT.

This clonotype was seen a few times. V is TRBV5-1 and J is TRBJ2-1, with 7 bases that match TRBD1. In germline, CDR1 is SGHRS, CDR2 YFSETQ. The J segment lost 4 bases and the V segment lost 0 bases, leaving 7 bases of the junction unmatched. The CDR3 totals 16 residues. The CDR3 sequence is CASSLEGASLYNEQFF. The CDR3 DNA reads as TGCGCCAGCAGCTTGGAGGGGGCCTCTCTTTACAATGAGCAGTTCTTC. Full variable domain (rest looked up from reference TRBV5-1 and TRBJ2-1): KAGVTQTPRYLIKTRGQQVTLSCSPISGHRSVSWYQQTPGQGLQFLFEYFSETQRNKGNFPGRFSGRQFSNSRSEMNVSTLELGDSALYLCASSLEGASLYNEQFFGPGTRLTVL.

The gene calls are TRBV19 and TRBJ1-1; 9 positions agree with TRBD1. Per germline, CDR1 LNHDA and CDR2 SQIVND (reference sequence). CDR3 length: 14 residues. J lost 7 bases, V lost 5 bases, and 8 bases had no gene match. DNA of the CDR3: TGTGCCAGTAGTCCCGGACAGGGGTTCGGTGAAGCTTTCTTT. Its protein is CASSPGQGFGEAFF.

This chain joins TRBV3-1 and TRBJ2-3; D not resolved. Germline V gives CDR1 LGHDT, CDR2 YNNKEL (reference sequence). CDR3 size: 16 residues. The germline V and J ends were trimmed by 4 bases and 0 bases, with 14 bases remaining between them. The CDR3 is CASSPRRTASTDTQYF. CDR3 coding DNA: TGTGCCAGCAGCCCTAGGCGGACCGCTAGCACAGATACGCAGTATTTT.

This clonotype has just a few counts. The chain recombines TRBV28 with TRBJ2-7, with TRBD2 matching 8 bases. The CDR3 contains 16 residues. The V and J ends lost 5 bases and 0 bases, in that order; junction bases with no gene match: 9. CDR1 MDHEN and CDR2 SYDVKM come from the germline V gene. The CDR3 protein is CASSTFGGGFSYEQYF. The CDR3 nucleotides read TGTGCCAGCAGTACGTTCGGGGGGGGATTCTCCTACGAGCAGTACTTC.

This chain uses TRBV19 with TRBJ2-5; tentatively, D is TRBD2 (5 bases). This CDR3 region has 14 residues. CDR1 and CDR2 (germline): LNHDA, SQIVND (reference sequence). Trimming removed 1 base at V and 5 bases at J, with 11 bases between. The CDR3 region has the DNA TGTGCCAGTAGTATAGGACGGGGATCGGAGACCCAGTACTTC. Encoded protein: CASSIGRGSETQYF.

Here the CDR3 DNA reads TGCGCCAGCAGCGGGATCGGGGTCGGGGTAGGGACTGAAGCTTTCTTT. Translation: CASSGIGVGVGTEAFF. The genes are TRBV5-1 and TRBJ1-1; D uncertain. The germline CDR1 and CDR2 sequences are SGHRS and YFSETQ. Trimming stripped 4 bases from V and 5 bases from J, with 21 bases between. The length of the CDR3 is 16 residues.

In this sample, this clonotype turned up a few times. The V gene is TRBV5-1, the J gene TRBJ2-7; TRBD1 agrees at 11 bases. CDR1 is SGHRS, CDR2 YFSETQ, per germline. The CDR3 runs to 14 residues. After removal of 5 bases from V and 5 bases from J, the junction contained 6 bases not matched to a gene. The CDR3 bases are TGCGCCAGCAGTGAATGGACAGGGGGCCACGAGCAGTACTTC. This translates into CASSEWTGGHEQYF.